This TCR beta chain comes out of a study of T-cell memory formation after mild COVID-19. About the research overall: TCR clusters were largely donor specific.

A few counts support this clonotype. This CDR3 spans 15 amino acids. Germline values: CDR1 SGHRS, CDR2 YFSETQ. The V end lost 5 bases, the J end lost 0 bases, and 9 bases lay between the germline ends. Each CDR3 protein is one row after TCRdb ran MiXCR on the 5' RACE reads. The sample lists 310,000 or so distinct CDR3 sequences; 15% were seen once. The V call is TRBV5-1, the J call TRBJ2-6; weak D call: TRBD1 (5 bases). The source is a man younger than 35 who had mild COVID-19 (a few samples of this study predate the infection). Cell type and time point are not known. Specimen: PBMCs or a T cell subset sorted from them (not recorded which). The DNA of the CDR3 is TGCGCCAGCAGTCCAACAGGCTCTGGGGCCAACGTCCTGACTTTC. It encodes CASSPTGSGANVLTF.